This paragraph covers one T cell receptor beta chain sequence. Trimming left V 6 bases short and J 1 base short, with 13 bases between. The germline V gene has CDR1 MNHNY and CDR2 SVGAGI (reference sequence). The CDR3 is 15 residues long. This sample is drawn from a study of siplizumab effects on memory and regulatory T cells. The protocol was immunoSEQ multiplex PCR, while the TCRdb copy is restricted to in-frame clones and leaves out a portion. Counted here are 99,000 or so clones, about 94% occurring once; the ten biggest clones make up around 0.62%. Sequencing used Tregs sorted from blood. The V call is TRBV6-6, the J call TRBJ1-5; tentative D call: TRBD1 (5 bases). This sequence was found in a human donor in good health. Written as DNA, the CDR3 is TGTGCCAGCAGCTATCAGGGTAGGAGCAATCAGCCCCAGCATTTT. Its translation is CASSYQGRSNQPQHF.